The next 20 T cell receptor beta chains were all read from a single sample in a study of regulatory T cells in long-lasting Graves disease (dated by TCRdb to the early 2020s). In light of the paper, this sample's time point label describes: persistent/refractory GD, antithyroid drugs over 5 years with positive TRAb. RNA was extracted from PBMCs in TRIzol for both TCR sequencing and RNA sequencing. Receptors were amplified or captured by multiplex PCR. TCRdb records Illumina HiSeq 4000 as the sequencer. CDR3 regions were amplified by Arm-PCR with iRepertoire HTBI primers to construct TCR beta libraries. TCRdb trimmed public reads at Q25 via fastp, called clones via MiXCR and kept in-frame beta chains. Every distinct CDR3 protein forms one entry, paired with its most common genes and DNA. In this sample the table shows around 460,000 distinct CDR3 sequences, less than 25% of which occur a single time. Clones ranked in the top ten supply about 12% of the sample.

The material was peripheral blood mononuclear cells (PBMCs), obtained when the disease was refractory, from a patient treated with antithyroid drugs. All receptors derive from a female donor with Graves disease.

The CDR3 loop reads CASSSNQRDKYGYTF. CDR3 nucleotides: TGTGCCAGCAGCTCCAACCAGCGGGACAAGTATGGCTACACCTTC. The V and J genes are TRBV11-2 and TRBJ1-2, with D possibly matching TRBD1 (6 bases). The germline V gene has CDR1 SGHAT and CDR2 FQNNGV. The CDR3 spans 15 residues. The V gene lost 4 bases and the J gene lost 5 bases, with 17 bases spanning the gap.

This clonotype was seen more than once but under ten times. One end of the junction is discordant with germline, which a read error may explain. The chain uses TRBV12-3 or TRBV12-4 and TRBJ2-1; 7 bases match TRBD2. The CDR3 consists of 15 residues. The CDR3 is CASNLPGLPYNEQFF. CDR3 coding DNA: TGTGCCAGCAATTTACCGGGACTACCCTACAATGAGCAGTTCTTC.

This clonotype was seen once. The CDR3 loop is CAISDGGPYGYTF. The CDR3 coding sequence is TGTGCCATCAGTGACGGCGGCCCCTATGGCTACACCTTC. The chain carries TRBV10-3 and TRBJ1-2; D is unresolved. Per germline, CDR1 ENHRY and CDR2 SYGVKD. The CDR3 sequence is 13 residues long. The ends were cut back, 3 bases at V and 4 bases at J, with 9 bases in the middle.

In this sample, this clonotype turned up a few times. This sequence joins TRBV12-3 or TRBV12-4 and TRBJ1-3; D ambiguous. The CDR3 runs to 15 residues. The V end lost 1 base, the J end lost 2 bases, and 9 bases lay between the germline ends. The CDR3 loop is CASSLDPDPGNTIYF. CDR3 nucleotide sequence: TGTGCCAGCAGTTTAGATCCAGACCCTGGAAACACCATATATTTT.

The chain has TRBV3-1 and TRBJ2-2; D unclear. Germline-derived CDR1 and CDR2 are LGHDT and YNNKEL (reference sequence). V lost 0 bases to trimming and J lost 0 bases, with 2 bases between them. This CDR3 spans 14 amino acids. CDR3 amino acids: CASSQEANTGELFF. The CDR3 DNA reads TGTGCCAGCAGCCAAGAAGCGAACACCGGGGAGCTGTTTTTT.

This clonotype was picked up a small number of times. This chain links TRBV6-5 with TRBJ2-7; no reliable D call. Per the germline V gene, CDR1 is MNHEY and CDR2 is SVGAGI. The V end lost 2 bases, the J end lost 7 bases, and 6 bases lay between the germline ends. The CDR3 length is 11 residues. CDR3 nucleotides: TGTGCCAGCAGTTACAGGGCTGAGCAGTACTTC. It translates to CASSYRAEQYF.

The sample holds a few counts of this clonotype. CDR3 nucleotide sequence: TGTGCCAGCACCCCGGACAGGGTCCGAGAGCAGTACTTC. This encodes CASTPDRVREQYF. The V call is TRBV6-2 or TRBV6-3, the J call TRBJ2-7; 8 nucleotides line up with TRBD1. The V gene end was trimmed by 7 bases and the J gene end by 7 bases; junction bases not matched to a gene: 9. The V gene's germline CDR1 is MNHEY and CDR2 SVGEGT. The CDR3 contains 13 residues.

CDR3 sequence (DNA): TGTGCTTCAGGGACTAGCGGGGCCTACAATGAGCAGTTCTTC. This codes for CASGTSGAYNEQFF. The chain recombines TRBV10-3 with TRBJ2-1; 13 bases line up with TRBD2. Germline V CDR1 and CDR2: ENHRY, SYGVKD. This CDR3 has 14 amino acids.

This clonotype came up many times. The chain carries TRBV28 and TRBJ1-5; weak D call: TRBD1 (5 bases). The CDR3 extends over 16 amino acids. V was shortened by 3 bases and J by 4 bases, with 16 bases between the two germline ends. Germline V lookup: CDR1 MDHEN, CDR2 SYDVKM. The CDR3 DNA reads TGTGCCAGCAGTTTGAGGTTTTGGGACGGTAATCAGCCCCAGCATTTT. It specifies CASSLRFWDGNQPQHF.

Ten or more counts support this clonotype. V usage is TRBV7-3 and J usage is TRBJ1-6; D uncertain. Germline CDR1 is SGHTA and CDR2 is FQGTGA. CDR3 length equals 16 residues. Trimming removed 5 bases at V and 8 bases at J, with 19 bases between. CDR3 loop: CASSPTARGMDSPLHF. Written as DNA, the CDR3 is TGTGCCAGCAGCCCCACTGCCCGGGGTATGGATTCACCCCTCCACTTT.

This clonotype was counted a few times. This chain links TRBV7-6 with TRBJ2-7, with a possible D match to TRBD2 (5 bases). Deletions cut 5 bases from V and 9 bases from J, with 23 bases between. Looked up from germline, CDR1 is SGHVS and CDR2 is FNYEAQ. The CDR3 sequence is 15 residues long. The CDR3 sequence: CASSAGRGNGQLQYF. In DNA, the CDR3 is TGTGCCAGCAGCGCAGGACGGGGAAATGGTCAATTGCAGTACTTC.

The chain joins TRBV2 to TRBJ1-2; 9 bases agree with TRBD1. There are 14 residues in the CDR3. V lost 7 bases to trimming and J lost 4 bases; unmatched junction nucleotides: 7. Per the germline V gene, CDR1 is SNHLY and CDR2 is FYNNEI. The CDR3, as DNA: TGTGCCAGCACTCCGGGACAGGGCAGCTATGGCTACACCTTC. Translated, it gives CASTPGQGSYGYTF.

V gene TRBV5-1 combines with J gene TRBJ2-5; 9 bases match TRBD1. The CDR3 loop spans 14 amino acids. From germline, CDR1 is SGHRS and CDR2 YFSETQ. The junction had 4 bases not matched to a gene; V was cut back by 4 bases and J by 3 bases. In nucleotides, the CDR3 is TGCGCCAGCAGCATAGGACAGGGGAAAGAGACCCAGTACTTC. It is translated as CASSIGQGKETQYF.

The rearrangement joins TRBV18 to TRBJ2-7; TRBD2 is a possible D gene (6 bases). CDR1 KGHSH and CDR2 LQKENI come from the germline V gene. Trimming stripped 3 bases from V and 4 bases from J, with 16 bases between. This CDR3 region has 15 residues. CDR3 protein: CASSPSDSGSYEQYF. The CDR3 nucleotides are TGTGCCAGCTCACCGAGCGACAGCGGGTCTTACGAGCAGTACTTC.

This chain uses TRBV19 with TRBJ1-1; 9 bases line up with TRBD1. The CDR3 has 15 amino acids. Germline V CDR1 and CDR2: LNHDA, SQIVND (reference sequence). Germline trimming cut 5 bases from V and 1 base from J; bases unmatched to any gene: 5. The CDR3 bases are TGTGCCAGTAGTGCACAGGGGGCTGGGAACACTGAAGCTTTCTTT. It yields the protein CASSAQGAGNTEAFF.

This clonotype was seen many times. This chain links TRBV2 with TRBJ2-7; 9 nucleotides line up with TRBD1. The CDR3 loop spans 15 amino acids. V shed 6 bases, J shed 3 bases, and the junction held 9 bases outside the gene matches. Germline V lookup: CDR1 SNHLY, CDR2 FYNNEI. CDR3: CASSRPGQGVYEQYF. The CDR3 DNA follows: TGTGCCAGCAGCCGACCGGGACAGGGAGTCTACGAGCAGTACTTC.

The chain's CDR3 is CASSLLGRMTYEQYF. The CDR3 DNA reads as TGTGCCAGCAGTTTATTAGGGCGGATGACCTACGAGCAGTACTTC. The J gene is TRBJ2-7, the V gene TRBV28; no reliable D call. CDR1 and CDR2 (germline): MDHEN, SYDVKM. The CDR3 has 15 amino acids. V was clipped by 1 base and J by 2 bases, with 12 bases between them.

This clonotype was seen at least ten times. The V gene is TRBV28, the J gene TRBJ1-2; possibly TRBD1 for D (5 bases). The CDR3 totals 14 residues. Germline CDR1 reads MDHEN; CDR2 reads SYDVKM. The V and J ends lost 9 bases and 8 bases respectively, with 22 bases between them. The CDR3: CASQYQGPRRGYTF. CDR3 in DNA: TGTGCCAGTCAGTACCAGGGTCCTAGAAGAGGCTACACCTTC.

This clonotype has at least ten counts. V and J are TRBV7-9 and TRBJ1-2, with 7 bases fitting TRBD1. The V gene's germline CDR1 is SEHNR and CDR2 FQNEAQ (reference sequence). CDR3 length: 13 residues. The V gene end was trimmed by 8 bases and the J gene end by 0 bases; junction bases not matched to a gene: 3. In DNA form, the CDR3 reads TGTGCCAGCTTAGGGGGCACTAACTATGGCTACACCTTC. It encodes CASLGGTNYGYTF.

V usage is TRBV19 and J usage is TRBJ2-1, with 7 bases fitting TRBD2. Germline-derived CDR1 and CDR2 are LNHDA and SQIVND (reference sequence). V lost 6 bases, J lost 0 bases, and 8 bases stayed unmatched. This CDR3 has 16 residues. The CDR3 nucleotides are TGTGCCAGTAGGGGGCTAGCGGAAAGCTCCTACAATGAGCAGTTCTTC. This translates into CASRGLAESSYNEQFF.